A single sample is the source of the 15 T cell receptor beta chains below, sequenced in a study of T cell clones after liver transplantation. The protocol was immunoSEQ multiplex PCR, while the TCRdb copy is restricted to in-frame clones and leaves out a portion. The sample yields about 80,000 clones, around four fifths seen once. The sample here was CD4+ T cells from blood, taken just over 45 months after liver transplant. The receptors stem from a human patient who received a liver transplant. A share of the T cells may be of graft donor origin.

This chain uses TRBV11-2 with TRBJ1-1; no clear D. V lost 5 bases to trimming and J lost 0 bases, with 10 bases between them. This CDR3 region has 14 residues. The germline gives CDR1 SGHAT, CDR2 FQNNGV. In nucleotides, the CDR3 is TGTGCCAGCAGCGCCCAAACAGTGAACACTGAAGCTTTCTTT. This encodes CASSAQTVNTEAFF.

This sequence joins TRBV28 and TRBJ1-1; D ambiguous. The CDR3 is made up of 11 amino acids. Germline V gene data show CDR1 as MDHEN and CDR2 as SYDVKM. Between the trimmed V and J ends, which lost 3 bases and 7 bases, there was a span of 6 bases. The CDR3, as DNA: TGTGCCAGCAGTTTCGTGGGTGAAGCTTTCTTT. It yields the protein CASSFVGEAFF. Full variable domain (missing parts from reference TRBV28 and TRBJ1-1): DVKVTQSSRYLVKRTGEKVFLECVQDMDHENMFWYRQDPGLGLRLIYFSYDVKMKEKGDIPEGYSVSREKKERFSLILESASTNQTSMYLCASSFVGEAFFGQGTRLTVV.

This sequence joins TRBV6-5 and TRBJ2-1; TRBD1 might be the D (6 bases). This CDR3 has 15 amino acids. The germline V gene has CDR1 MNHEY and CDR2 SVGAGI. The V and J ends lost 6 bases and 0 bases respectively, with 12 bases between them. CDR3 protein: CASRMDSSSYNEQFF. The CDR3 DNA reads TGTGCCAGCAGAATGGACAGCAGCTCCTACAATGAGCAGTTCTTC.

This clone was picked up a small number of times. V gene TRBV4-3 combines with J gene TRBJ2-3; no clear D. This CDR3 contains 11 residues. V was trimmed by 1 base and J by 5 bases, leaving 1 base between them. The germline gives CDR1 LGHNA, CDR2 YSLEER. CDR3 DNA sequence: TGCGCCAGCAGCCAAGGAGATACGCAGTATTTT. This translates into CASSQGDTQYF.

The rearrangement links TRBV2 to TRBJ2-7; TRBD1 aligns across 7 bases. Germline V gives CDR1 SNHLY, CDR2 FYNNEI. The ends lost 7 bases at V and 6 bases at J; junction bases unmatched: 9. The CDR3 is 13 residues long. CDR3 DNA: TGTGCCAGCACTCCGACAGGGCGTATCGAGCAGTACTTC. Protein product: CASTPTGRIEQYF.

This clone was found once. The CDR3: CASSEPGGRAKNIQYF. The CDR3, as DNA: TGTGCCAGCAGTGAACCGGGGGGGAGAGCCAAAAACATTCAGTACTTC. The genes are TRBV6-1 and TRBJ2-4; TRBD2 matches at 8 bases. Looked up from germline, CDR1 is MNHNS and CDR2 is SASEGT. Trimming removed 2 bases from V and 0 bases from J; junction bases left unmatched: 3. This CDR3 is 16 amino acids long.

On this clone itself: The same CDR3 also results from other DNA sequences found in this sample. The chain has TRBV5-1 and TRBJ2-7; no definite D call. Between the trimmed V and J ends, which lost 4 bases and 4 bases, there was a span of 9 bases. Germline assignment: CDR1 SGHRS and CDR2 YFSETQ. The CDR3 length is 12 residues. The CDR3 sequence: CASSLRPYEQYF. The CDR3 DNA is TGCGCCAGCAGCCTAAGACCTTACGAGCAGTACTTC.

The chain recombines TRBV18 with TRBJ2-1; D is ambiguous. The germline gives CDR1 KGHSH, CDR2 LQKENI. The CDR3 sequence is 16 residues long. V was clipped by 6 bases and J by 0 bases, with 15 bases between them. The CDR3 coding sequence is TGTGCCAGCTCCCGGGCAGTGGCGGTCTCCTACAATGAGCAGTTCTTC. Residues: CASSRAVAVSYNEQFF.

This chain connects TRBV19 to TRBJ2-7; D not resolved. The CDR3 sequence is 14 residues long. V was trimmed by 3 bases and J by 3 bases, leaving 12 bases between them. The germline V gene has CDR1 LNHDA and CDR2 SQIVND (reference sequence). CDR3 sequence: CASSIRQADYEQYF. Written as DNA, the CDR3 is TGTGCCAGTAGTATTCGGCAGGCCGACTACGAGCAGTACTTC.

The chain joins TRBV25-1 to TRBJ2-2; D may correspond to TRBD1 or TRBD2 (7 bases each). The CDR3 consists of 16 residues. CDR1 is MGHDK and CDR2 is SYGVNS in the germline V gene. Trimming took 5 bases from V and 3 from J, leaving 16 bases between them. CDR3 coding DNA: TGTGCCAGCAGTACAAGGGCAGGGGGGGACACCGGGGAGCTGTTTTTT. It encodes CASSTRAGGDTGELFF.

This chain joins TRBV7-2 and TRBJ2-1; the match to TRBD2 covers 8 bases. The CDR3 extends over 17 amino acids. V lost 2 bases, J lost 1 base, and 7 bases stayed unmatched. The germline V gene has CDR1 SGHTA and CDR2 FQGNSA. The CDR3 DNA follows: TGTGCCAGCAGCTTAAATTTGGTAGCGGGATCCTACAATGAGCAGTTCTTC. Amino acids: CASSLNLVAGSYNEQFF.

The chain has TRBV28 and TRBJ1-5, with 8 bases matching TRBD1. The CDR3 has 14 residues. Germline assignment: CDR1 MDHEN and CDR2 SYDVKM. After removal of 6 bases from V and 6 bases from J, the junction contained 7 bases not matched to a gene. The CDR3 is CASSPGQGGQPQHF. CDR3 sequence (DNA): TGTGCCAGCAGCCCAGGACAGGGAGGTCAGCCCCAGCATTTT.

This clone has just a few counts. For the CDR3, the DNA is TGCGCCAGCAGCTTGTACAGCCGGAACACTGAAGCTTTCTTT. Protein: CASSLYSRNTEAFF. The chain uses TRBV5-1 and TRBJ1-1; D gene ambiguous. The CDR3 runs to 14 residues. CDR1 and CDR2 from the germline V gene are SGHRS and YFSETQ. V was clipped by 1 base and J by 1 base, with 8 bases between them.

The gene calls are TRBV28 and TRBJ2-4, with D perhaps matching TRBD1 (5 bases). This CDR3 has 17 residues. Deletions cut 0 bases from V and 1 base from J, with 13 bases between. Germline V gives CDR1 MDHEN, CDR2 SYDVKM. Here the CDR3 DNA reads TGTGCCAGCAGTTTATGGGGGCAGACTTTGGCCAAAAACATTCAGTACTTC. Its translation is CASSLWGQTLAKNIQYF.

The genes are TRBV7-8 and TRBJ1-1; D unresolved. The CDR3 contains 15 residues. Germline CDR1 SGHVS, CDR2 FQNEAQ. V lost 2 bases and J 0 bases, leaving 10 bases between the germline ends. CDR3: CASSLKRALNTEAFF. CDR3 in DNA: TGTGCCAGCAGCTTAAAGAGAGCTCTGAACACTGAAGCTTTCTTT. The full variable domain, in which reference TRBV7-8 and TRBJ1-1 provide the parts outside the CDR3, is GAGVSQSPRYKVAKRGQDVALRCDPISGHVSLFWYQQALGQGPEFLTYFQNEAQLDKSGLPSDRFFAERPEGSVSTLKIQRTQQEDSAVYLCASSLKRALNTEAFFGQGTRLTVV.